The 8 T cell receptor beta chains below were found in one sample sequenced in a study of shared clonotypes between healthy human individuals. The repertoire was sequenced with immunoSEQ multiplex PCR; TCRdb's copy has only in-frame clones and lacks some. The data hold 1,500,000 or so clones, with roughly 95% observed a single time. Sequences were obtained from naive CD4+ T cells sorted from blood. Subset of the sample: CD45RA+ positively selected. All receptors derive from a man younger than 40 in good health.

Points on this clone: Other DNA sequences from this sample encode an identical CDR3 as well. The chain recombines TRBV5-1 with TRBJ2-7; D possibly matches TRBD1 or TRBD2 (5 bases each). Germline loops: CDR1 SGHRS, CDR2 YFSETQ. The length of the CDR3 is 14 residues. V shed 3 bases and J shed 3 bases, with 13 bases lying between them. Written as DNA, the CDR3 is TGCGCCAGCAGCTCCGGGACGGGCAACTACGAGCAGTACTTC. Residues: CASSSGTGNYEQYF.

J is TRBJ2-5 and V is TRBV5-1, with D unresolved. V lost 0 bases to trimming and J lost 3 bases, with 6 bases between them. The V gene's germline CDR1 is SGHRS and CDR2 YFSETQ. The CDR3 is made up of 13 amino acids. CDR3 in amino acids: CASSLASKETQYF. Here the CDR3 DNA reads TGCGCCAGCAGCTTGGCGAGTAAAGAGACCCAGTACTTC.

The DNA for the CDR3 is TGCGCCAGCAGCTTGGAAGGTCGGGGGTTCGATGAGCAGTTCTTC. Residues: CASSLEGRGFDEQFF. The rearrangement links TRBV5-1 to TRBJ2-1; D may be TRBD2 (6 bases). CDR3 size: 15 residues. V gave up 0 bases and J gave up 8 bases, with 15 bases separating them. The V gene's germline CDR1 is SGHRS and CDR2 YFSETQ.

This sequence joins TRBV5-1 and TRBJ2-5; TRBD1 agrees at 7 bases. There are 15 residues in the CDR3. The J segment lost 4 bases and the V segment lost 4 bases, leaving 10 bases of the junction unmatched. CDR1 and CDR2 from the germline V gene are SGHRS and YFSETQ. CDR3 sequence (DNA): TGCGCCAGCAGCGATTTCGGACAGGTCGGAGAGACCCAGTACTTC. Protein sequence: CASSDFGQVGETQYF.

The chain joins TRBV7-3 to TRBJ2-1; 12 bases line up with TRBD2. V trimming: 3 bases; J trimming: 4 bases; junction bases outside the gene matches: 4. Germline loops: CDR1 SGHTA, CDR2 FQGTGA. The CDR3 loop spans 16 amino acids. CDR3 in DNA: TGTGCCAGCAGCTTGCCCGGGACTAGCGGGTACAATGAGCAGTTCTTC. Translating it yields CASSLPGTSGYNEQFF.

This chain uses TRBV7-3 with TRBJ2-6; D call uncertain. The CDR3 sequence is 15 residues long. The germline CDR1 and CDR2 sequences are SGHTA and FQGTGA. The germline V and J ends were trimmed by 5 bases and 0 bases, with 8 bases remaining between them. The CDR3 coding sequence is TGTGCCAGCAGCATACAGAGCTCTGGGGCCAACGTCCTGACTTTC. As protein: CASSIQSSGANVLTF. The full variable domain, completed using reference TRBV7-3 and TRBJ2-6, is GAGVSQTPSNKVTEKGKYVELRCDPISGHTALYWYRQSLGQGPEFLIYFQGTGAADDSGLPNDRFFAVRPEGSVSTLKIQRTERGDSAVYLCASSIQSSGANVLTFGAGSRLTVL.

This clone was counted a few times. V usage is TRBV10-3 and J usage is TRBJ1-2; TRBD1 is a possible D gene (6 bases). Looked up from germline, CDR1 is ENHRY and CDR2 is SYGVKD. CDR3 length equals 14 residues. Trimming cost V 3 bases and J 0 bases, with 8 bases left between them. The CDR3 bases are TGTGCCATCAGTGATGAGGGGGCTAACTATGGCTACACCTTC. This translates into CAISDEGANYGYTF.

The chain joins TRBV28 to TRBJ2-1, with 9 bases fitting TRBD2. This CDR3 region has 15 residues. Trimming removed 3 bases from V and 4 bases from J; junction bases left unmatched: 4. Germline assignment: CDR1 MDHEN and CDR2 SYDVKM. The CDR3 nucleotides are TGTGCCAGCAGTTTGGCGACTAGCGGATACAATGAGCAGTTCTTC. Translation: CASSLATSGYNEQFF.